Listed here are 24 T cell receptor beta chains from one sample, sequenced in a study of blood T cell repertoires in COVID-19. TCRdb keeps only in-frame clones here, not all; method: immunoSEQ multiplex PCR. Of about 360,000 clones in the sample, more than 85% are singletons; the top ten hold 3%. The sequencing input was peripheral blood. The receptors originated from a human donor in a cohort sampled during active COVID-19.

This sequence joins TRBV11-3 and TRBJ2-5, with a tentative D call TRBD2 (5 bases). V was trimmed by 1 base and J by 3 bases, leaving 12 bases between them. This CDR3 comprises 15 residues. The germline V gene has CDR1 SGHNT and CDR2 YENEEA. The CDR3 loop reads CASSLGVSREETQYF. CDR3 in DNA: TGTGCCAGCAGCTTAGGGGTCTCGAGGGAAGAGACCCAGTACTTC.

CDR3 DNA sequence: TGTGCCAGCAGTTTATGGGCGGAATTTAGCTCCTACGAGCAGTACTTC. Its protein is CASSLWAEFSSYEQYF. The chain employs TRBV28 and TRBJ2-7; unclear D gene. V was shortened by 0 bases and J by 0 bases, with 12 bases between the two germline ends. CDR1 is MDHEN, CDR2 SYDVKM, per germline. The CDR3 length is 16 residues.

CDR3 sequence reads: CAWSVGAWGNQPQHF. As DNA, the CDR3 is TGTGCCTGGAGTGTGGGGGCTTGGGGCAATCAGCCCCAGCATTTT. The V call is TRBV30, the J call TRBJ1-5; D may be TRBD1 (6 bases). Trimming shortened V by 0 bases and J by 2 bases, and 11 bases separated the two germline ends. The CDR3 runs 15 residues. CDR1 and CDR2 from the germline V gene are GTSNPN and SVGIG (reference sequence).

J is TRBJ1-5 and V is TRBV6-6; no firm D call. CDR1 is MNHNY, CDR2 SVGAGI, per germline (reference sequence). V gave up 2 bases and J gave up 4 bases, with 15 bases separating them. The CDR3 has 16 amino acids. The chain's CDR3 is CASSYGQSGQNQPQHF. DNA for the CDR3: TGTGCCAGCAGTTACGGCCAGTCGGGTCAGAATCAGCCCCAGCATTTT.

The CDR3 here is CASSPSTGAGYEQYF. For the CDR3, the DNA is TGTGCCAGCTCACCTTCGACAGGGGCGGGCTACGAGCAGTACTTC. The gene calls are TRBV18 and TRBJ2-7; TRBD1 matches at 8 bases. The length of the CDR3 is 15 residues. The V gene end was trimmed by 3 bases and the J gene end by 3 bases; junction bases not matched to a gene: 7. CDR1 is KGHSH and CDR2 is LQKENI in the germline V gene.

J is TRBJ2-5 and V is TRBV29-1; 8 bases map to TRBD2. The V and J ends lost 7 bases and 5 bases, in that order; junction bases with no gene match: 6. This CDR3 has 12 residues. Germline values: CDR1 SQVTM, CDR2 ANQGSEA. CDR3 amino acids: CSGAGGWETQYF. DNA for the CDR3: TGCAGCGGCGCGGGGGGTTGGGAGACCCAGTACTTC.

A few counts support this clone. The CDR3 reads CASSFFSRRLNQPQHF. The DNA for the CDR3 is TGTGCCAGCAGTTTTTTTTCACGGCGGCTCAATCAGCCCCAGCATTTT. The chain couples TRBV28 to TRBJ1-5, with no clear D. Trimming removed 3 bases at V and 3 bases at J, with 15 bases between. Germline assignment: CDR1 MDHEN and CDR2 SYDVKM. This CDR3 has 16 residues.

The chain links TRBV19 to TRBJ1-2; 7 bases line up with TRBD1. V was clipped by 9 bases and J by 4 bases; unmatched bases: 8. Per the germline V gene, CDR1 is LNHDA and CDR2 is SQIVND (reference sequence). This CDR3 spans 13 amino acids. CDR3 DNA sequence: TGTGCCAGCCGAACAGGGGTGAGCTATGGCTACACCTTC. Encoded protein: CASRTGVSYGYTF. Variable domain in full (rest from reference TRBV19 and TRBJ1-2): DGGITQSPKYLFRKEGQNVTLSCEQNLNHDAMYWYRQDPGQGLRLIYYSQIVNDFQKGDIAEGYSVSREKKESFPLTVTSAQKNPTAFYLCASRTGVSYGYTFGSGTRLTVV.

The chain carries TRBV11-2 and TRBJ1-2, with 7 bases lining up with TRBD1. V was pared by 4 bases and J by 7 bases, with 6 bases of the junction left unmatched. Germline CDR1 is SGHAT and CDR2 is FQNNGV. The CDR3 consists of 13 residues. The CDR3: CASSSSTGAGYTF. DNA for the CDR3: TGTGCCAGCAGCTCCTCAACAGGGGCTGGCTACACCTTC.

The chain carries TRBV6-4 and TRBJ2-2; maybe TRBD2 (6 bases). The CDR3 length is 14 residues. CDR1 is MRHNA and CDR2 is SNTAGT in the germline V gene. V shed 3 bases and J shed 5 bases, with 10 bases lying between them. CDR3 coding DNA: TGTGCCAGCAGTGATCGCCGGGGGACCGGGGAGCTGTTTTTT. It codes for CASSDRRGTGELFF.

V and J are TRBV11-2 and TRBJ1-1; D uncertain. V was cut by 5 bases and J by 7 bases, with 17 bases left in between. The CDR3 spans 14 residues. Germline V gene lookup returns CDR1 SGHAT and CDR2 FQNNGV. CDR3 nucleotide sequence: TGTGCCAGCAGCCCCGAAGGCGGCTACATTGAAGCTTTCTTT. As protein: CASSPEGGYIEAFF.

V gene TRBV5-1 combines with J gene TRBJ2-7; 13 positions match TRBD2. Trimming cost V 2 bases and J 5 bases; bases outside gene matches: 4. CDR1 is SGHRS, CDR2 YFSETQ, per germline. There are 15 residues in the CDR3. This CDR3 is CASSFGLAGEDEQYF. CDR3 bases: TGCGCCAGCAGCTTCGGACTAGCGGGAGAGGACGAGCAGTACTTC.

Here the CDR3 reads CATSRDRGFGSGNTIYF. DNA of the CDR3: TGTGCCACCAGCAGAGATAGGGGTTTCGGCTCTGGAAACACCATATATTTT. The chain combines TRBV15 with TRBJ1-3; TRBD1 might be the D (5 bases). Germline V gene lookup returns CDR1 LNHNV and CDR2 YYDKDF (reference sequence). The CDR3 length is 17 residues. Trimming took off 0 bases at V and 0 bases at J, with 12 bases between the two ends.

The V gene is TRBV11-2, the J gene TRBJ2-4; maybe TRBD2 (5 bases). V gave up 8 bases and J gave up 3 bases, with 11 bases separating them. The CDR3 totals 13 residues. CDR1 is SGHAT and CDR2 is FQNNGV in the germline V gene. The CDR3 DNA reads TGTGCCAGCCTCGGGGTTGGCAAAAACATTCAGTACTTC. As protein: CASLGVGKNIQYF.

CDR3 amino acids: CASSQEANLKYGYTF. CDR3 DNA: TGTGCCAGCAGCCAAGAGGCCAACCTCAAATATGGCTACACCTTC. This chain joins TRBV3-1 (or the pseudogene TRBV3-2) and TRBJ1-2, with D unresolved. The CDR3 consists of 15 residues. V shed 0 bases and J shed 5 bases, with 13 bases lying between them. Germline-derived CDR1 and CDR2 are LGHDT and YNNKEL (reference sequence).

The chain carries TRBV7-8 and TRBJ1-3; 7 bases are a match to TRBD1. The J segment lost 4 bases and the V segment lost 3 bases, leaving 3 bases of the junction unmatched. Germline CDR1 is SGHVS and CDR2 is FQNEAQ. CDR3 length: 14 residues. CDR3 in amino acids: CASSLRQGGNTIYF. In DNA form, the CDR3 reads TGTGCCAGCAGCTTGAGACAGGGAGGAAACACCATATATTTT.

V is TRBV7-9 and J is TRBJ2-1; 8 nucleotides align to TRBD2. The CDR3 runs 15 residues. Germline V lookup: CDR1 SEHNR, CDR2 FQNEAQ (reference sequence). The V segment lost 0 bases and the J segment 8 bases; nucleotides outside the gene matches: 6. The CDR3 reads CASSLALAGGDEQFF. CDR3 nucleotide sequence: TGTGCCAGCAGCTTAGCGCTGGCGGGAGGAGATGAGCAGTTCTTC.

The V and J genes are TRBV19 and TRBJ1-6; unclear D gene. This CDR3 spans 13 amino acids. Germline loops: CDR1 LNHDA, CDR2 SQIVND (reference sequence). The V and J ends lost 9 bases and 0 bases respectively, with 6 bases between them. CDR3 sequence reads: CASTVSYNSPLHF. In nucleotides, the CDR3 is TGTGCCAGCACTGTCTCCTATAATTCACCCCTCCACTTT.

The chain is built from TRBV19 and TRBJ2-5; 7 nucleotides line up with TRBD1. Per the germline V gene, CDR1 is LNHDA and CDR2 is SQIVND (reference sequence). The CDR3 covers 14 residues. V was pared by 6 bases and J by 0 bases, with 4 bases of the junction left unmatched. In nucleotides, the CDR3 is TGTGCCAGTAGCAAGACAGGGTACCAAGAGACCCAGTACTTC. This codes for CASSKTGYQETQYF.

This clone came up once. V and J are TRBV5-1 and TRBJ1-6, with 7 bases matching TRBD1. From germline, CDR1 is SGHRS and CDR2 YFSETQ. J lost 10 bases, V lost 4 bases, and 8 bases had no gene match. This CDR3 region has 14 residues. The DNA of the CDR3 is TGCGCCAGCAGCCAGGGGGGTTCAGGGTCACCCCTCCACTTT. Its protein is CASSQGGSGSPLHF. The whole variable domain, remainder taken from reference TRBV5-1 and TRBJ1-6, is KAGVTQTPRYLIKTRGQQVTLSCSPISGHRSVSWYQQTPGQGLQFLFEYFSETQRNKGNFPGRFSGRQFSNSRSEMNVSTLELGDSALYLCASSQGGSGSPLHFGNGTRLTVT.

The table lists this clone with a few counts. The gene calls are TRBV7-3 and TRBJ2-1; a possible D gene is TRBD2 (7 bases). Trimming shortened V by 2 bases and J by 2 bases, and 13 bases separated the two germline ends. Germline V gives CDR1 SGHTA, CDR2 FQGTGA. The CDR3 runs to 16 residues. The CDR3 DNA reads TGTGCCAGCAGCTTAGATGGGCGGGGGCCCTACAATGAGCAGTTCTTC. Its translation: CASSLDGRGPYNEQFF.

V usage is TRBV19 and J usage is TRBJ1-2; possible D gene TRBD1, 5 bases. Per germline, CDR1 LNHDA and CDR2 SQIVND (reference sequence). Trimming pared 7 bases from V and 3 bases from J, leaving 9 bases between. The CDR3 has 12 residues. CDR3 region: CASTARDYGYTF. The CDR3 nucleotides read TGTGCCAGTACCGCCAGGGACTATGGCTACACCTTC.

The chain couples TRBV11-3 to TRBJ2-1, with D unclear. The CDR3 spans 13 residues. CDR1 and CDR2 (germline): SGHNT, YENEEA. Trimming left V 2 bases short and J 4 bases short, with 6 bases between. The CDR3 sequence: CASSLNSYNEQFF. The DNA of the CDR3 is TGTGCCAGCAGCTTAAACTCGTACAATGAGCAGTTCTTC.

The chain has TRBV30 and TRBJ2-1, with TRBD1 identical over 10 bases. Losses at the gene ends were 1 base for V and 5 bases for J; bases not matched to a gene: 11. This CDR3 is 17 amino acids long. Germline CDR1 GTSNPN, CDR2 SVGIG (reference sequence). The DNA for the CDR3 is TGTGCCTGGAGTGCCCGGTTTAGGACAGGGGGAGACAATGAGCAGTTCTTC. Residues: CAWSARFRTGGDNEQFF.